Each of the 18 T cell receptor beta chains below was sequenced from the same sample in a study of CD8 T cells in Susac syndrome. RNA, at about 0.45 to 1 ug, was reverse transcribed with random hexamers. Using its own MiXCR run on the immunoSEQ multiplex PCR reads, TCRdb lists one record per CDR3 protein. The table lists 190,000 or so distinct CDR3 sequences, 90% to 95% of them singletons. The material sequenced was CD4+ T cells from PBMCs. Receptor source: a human donor with multiple sclerosis.

The chain joins TRBV10-3 to TRBJ2-1; 8 nucleotides match TRBD1. Per the germline V gene, CDR1 is ENHRY and CDR2 is SYGVKD. The CDR3 is 13 residues long. V shed 6 bases and J 8 bases; nucleotides not matched to a gene: 6. The CDR3 DNA reads TGTGCCATCAGCGGACAGGGTCCAGATGAGCAGTTCTTC. Translation: CAISGQGPDEQFF.

The V and J genes are TRBV9 and TRBJ1-2; D unclear. The V and J ends lost 4 bases and 13 bases respectively, with 17 bases between them. Germline loops: CDR1 SGDLS, CDR2 YYNGEE. The CDR3 runs 12 residues. The CDR3 region is CASSLSGEYCTF. CDR3 nucleotides: TGTGCCAGCAGCTTATCAGGCGAATATTGCACCTTC.

The chain is built from TRBV9 and TRBJ1-5; D not certain. Germline loops: CDR1 SGDLS, CDR2 YYNGEE. With 0 bases removed from V and 4 bases from J, the gap between germline ends came to 14 bases. This CDR3 is 16 amino acids long. The CDR3 DNA sequence: TGTGCCAGCAGCGTAGGTAACGGGCAGCCTAATCAGCCCCAGCATTTT. Its protein is CASSVGNGQPNQPQHF.

The chain joins TRBV12-3 or TRBV12-4 to TRBJ1-2; no clear D gene. This CDR3 contains 13 residues. V was shortened by 5 bases and J by 7 bases, with 14 bases between the two germline ends. CDR3 bases: TGTGCCAGCAGTACTGACAAGCGCAGTGGCTACACCTTC. Translation: CASSTDKRSGYTF.

This chain connects TRBV2 to TRBJ1-5, with D unresolved. Germline lookup yields CDR1 SNHLY and CDR2 FYNNEI. V lost 3 bases and J lost 0, with 6 bases in between. The CDR3 covers 14 residues. DNA for the CDR3: TGTGCCAGCAGTGACAGTTATAGCAATCAGCCCCAGCATTTT. Encoded protein: CASSDSYSNQPQHF.

The gene calls are TRBV5-6 and TRBJ2-3; TRBD2 might be the D (6 bases). Germline lookup yields CDR1 SGHDT and CDR2 YYEEEE. The CDR3 spans 15 residues. V was pared by 4 bases and J by 1 base, with 13 bases between. DNA of the CDR3: TGTGCCAGCAGCCTAACGGGCGGGGGCACAGATACGCAGTATTTT. Protein: CASSLTGGGTDTQYF. Supplemented by reference TRBV5-6 and TRBJ2-3, the full variable domain reads DAGVTQSPTHLIKTRGQQVTLRCSPKSGHDTVSWYQQALGQGPQFIFQYYEEEERQRGNFPDRFSGHQFPNYSSELNVNALLLGDSALYLCASSLTGGGTDTQYFGPGTRLTVL.

J is TRBJ1-1 and V is TRBV9, with TRBD1 identical over 7 bases. Unmatched junction bases numbered 6, after V lost 7 bases and J lost 0 bases. The length of the CDR3 is 14 residues. Germline CDR1 and CDR2: SGDLS and YYNGEE. The CDR3 DNA sequence: TGTGCCAGCGGCTCAGGGGGAATGAACACTGAAGCTTTCTTT. This encodes CASGSGGMNTEAFF. Complete variable domain (other parts from reference TRBV9 and TRBJ1-1): DSGVTQTPKHLITATGQRVTLRCSPRSGDLSVYWYQQSLDQGLQFLIQYYNGEERAKGNILERFSAQQFPDLHSELNLSSLELGDSALYFCASGSGGMNTEAFFGQGTRLTVV.

The chain carries TRBV24-1 and TRBJ2-5, with a possible D match to TRBD1 (6 bases). The CDR3 contains 13 residues. CDR1 and CDR2 (germline): KGHDR, SFDVKD. V was trimmed by 7 bases and J by 4 bases, leaving 12 bases between them. In DNA, the CDR3 is TGTGCCACCAGAGGACAGTCGGGAGAGACCCAGTACTTC. It specifies CATRGQSGETQYF.

The DNA of the CDR3 is TGTGCCTGGAGTGGTCCCGCCGGGAACACTGAAGCTTTCTTT. It specifies CAWSGPAGNTEAFF. The chain has TRBV30 and TRBJ1-1; D is ambiguous. CDR1 GTSNPN and CDR2 SVGIG come from the germline V gene (reference sequence). The CDR3 runs to 14 residues. V was clipped by 1 base and J by 1 base, with 10 bases between them.

The CDR3, as DNA: TGCAGCGTACGCCGAACTGGTGGCGAGCAGTTCTTC. Translation: CSVRRTGGEQFF. The gene calls are TRBV29-1 and TRBJ2-1; D uncertain. Deletions cut 6 bases from V and 10 bases from J, with 16 bases between. Germline V gene lookup returns CDR1 SQVTM and CDR2 ANQGSEA. The CDR3 sequence is 12 residues long.

The gene calls are TRBV7-8 and TRBJ2-3; 8 bases fit TRBD2. Trimming at V came to 7 bases and at J to 7 bases, leaving 10 bases not matched to a gene. This CDR3 has 14 amino acids. From germline, CDR1 is SGHVS and CDR2 FQNEAQ. This CDR3 reads CASTQGAGVNTQYF. CDR3 bases: TGTGCCAGCACTCAGGGAGCGGGAGTAAATACGCAGTATTTT.

The genes are TRBV12-3 or TRBV12-4 and TRBJ2-5, with D uncertain. V lost 6 bases and J 5 bases, leaving 10 bases between the germline ends. The CDR3 sequence is 12 residues long. The chain's CDR3 is CASSLPKETQYF. CDR3 nucleotides: TGTGCCAGCAGCCTACCTAAGGAGACCCAGTACTTC.

V usage is TRBV21-1 and J usage is TRBJ2-3. TRBV21-1 is flagged as a pseudogene. This CDR3 contains 14 residues. The CDR3 DNA is TGTGCCAGCAGGGCGAGACCTCACACAGATACGCAGTATTTT. This gives the protein CASRARPHTDTQYF.

This clonotype occurred once. The CDR3 sequence is CAWSVGSANEQFF. In nucleotides, the CDR3 is TGTGCCTGGAGTGTTGGTAGCGCCAATGAGCAGTTCTTC. The chain uses TRBV30 and TRBJ2-1, with D tentatively TRBD2 (5 bases). V lost 0 bases to trimming and J lost 6 bases, with 9 bases between them. The germline V gene encodes CDR1 GTSNPN and CDR2 SVGIG (reference sequence). CDR3 length: 13 residues.

V is TRBV12-3 or TRBV12-4 and J is TRBJ2-2; 10 bases are a match to TRBD2. Trimming removed 6 bases from V and 6 bases from J; junction bases left unmatched: 7. This CDR3 spans 15 amino acids. The CDR3: CASSPGLAEAGELFF. Here the CDR3 DNA reads TGTGCCAGCAGCCCCGGACTAGCGGAAGCCGGGGAGCTGTTTTTT.

This rearrangement joins TRBV5-4 to TRBJ2-1; 12 nucleotides align to TRBD1. This CDR3 region has 14 residues. V lost 4 bases and J lost 7; bases outside the gene matches: 3. Germline V gene data show CDR1 as SGHNT and CDR2 as YYREEE (reference sequence). CDR3 coding DNA: TGTGCCAGCAGCGGGGACAGGGGGCTGAATGAGCAGTTCTTC. This codes for CASSGDRGLNEQFF.

This chain links TRBV30 with TRBJ1-5; D possibly corresponds to TRBD1 (5 bases). CDR3 length: 15 residues. V was cut by 1 base and J by 3 bases, with 13 bases left in between. Germline CDR1 GTSNPN, CDR2 SVGIG (reference sequence). The CDR3 nucleotides are TGTGCCTGGAGTGGATCGGGACGGTACAATCAGCCCCAGCATTTT. It is translated as CAWSGSGRYNQPQHF.

This sequence joins TRBV29-1 and TRBJ2-5; the D gene is possibly TRBD1 (5 bases). This CDR3 spans 16 amino acids. Between the trimmed V and J ends, which lost 4 bases and 0 bases, there was a span of 18 bases. Per germline, CDR1 SQVTM and CDR2 ANQGSEA. This CDR3 reads CSVVYAAGYYQETQYF. CDR3 DNA sequence: TGCAGCGTTGTTTATGCGGCAGGGTACTACCAAGAGACCCAGTACTTC.